Shown below are 27 T cell receptor beta chains from a single sample sequenced in a study of T-cell reconstitution after alpha-beta-depleted transplantation in children. Using unique molecular identifiers, the investigators prepared the TCRbeta library. TCRdb fed the PCR reads into MiXCR, producing one record per CDR3 protein. This table holds approximately 800,000 distinct CDR3 sequences, 15% to 20% found once. The material sequenced was PBMCs, mostly from graft donor cells, taken 360 days after TCRalphabeta/CD19-depleted stem cell transplant. Receptor source: a male patient younger than 18 who had a stem cell transplant for acute lymphoblastic leukemia, so the T cells may come from the graft donor.

The CDR3 spells CSARDRRQGGHEQYF. CDR3 in DNA: TGCAGTGCTAGAGATCGGCGGCAGGGGGGCCACGAGCAGTACTTC. This sequence joins TRBV20-1 and TRBJ2-7; D might be TRBD1 (7 bases). CDR3 length: 15 amino acids. The V end lost 0 bases, the J end lost 5 bases, and 17 bases lay between the germline ends. The germline CDR1 and CDR2 sequences are DFQATT and SNEGSKA (reference sequence).

The gene calls are TRBV28 and TRBJ1-2; no definite D call. The CDR3 loop spans 15 amino acids. V was pared by 1 base and J by 0 bases, with 9 bases between. Germline loops: CDR1 MDHEN, CDR2 SYDVKM. The CDR3 spells CASSLSPSPNYGYTF. In DNA, the CDR3 is TGTGCCAGCAGTTTATCCCCTAGTCCTAACTATGGCTACACCTTC.

There are a few counts of this clonotype. The chain couples TRBV4-2 to TRBJ2-3, with TRBD2 as a possible D gene (6 bases). The V end lost 3 bases, the J end lost 2 bases, and 18 bases lay between the germline ends. This CDR3 is built from 17 residues. Germline V gene lookup returns CDR1 LGHNA and CDR2 YNFKEQ. The CDR3 nucleotides are TGTGCCAGCAGCCAGGCTCCTAGCCGGGAGAACACAGATACGCAGTATTTT. Amino acid sequence: CASSQAPSRENTDTQYF.

Many counts were recorded for this clonotype. This chain links TRBV12-3 or TRBV12-4 with TRBJ1-3; 10 positions match TRBD1. V trimming: 7 bases; J trimming: 1 base; junction bases outside the gene matches: 10. The CDR3 is 17 residues long. The CDR3 region is CASTSNDRGLSGNTIYF. The CDR3 nucleotides are TGTGCCAGCACCTCTAATGACAGGGGGCTTTCTGGAAACACCATATATTTT.

The rearrangement links TRBV15 to TRBJ2-6, with 8 bases identical to TRBD1. The length of the CDR3 is 16 residues. Germline V gene lookup returns CDR1 LNHNV and CDR2 YYDKDF (reference sequence). V lost 1 base and J lost 1; bases outside the gene matches: 0. CDR3 bases: TGTGCCACCAGCAGAGGACAGGGGTCTGGGGCCAACGTCCTGACTTTC. Its protein is CATSRGQGSGANVLTF.

This clonotype has more than one count but fewer than ten. The chain combines TRBV12-3 or TRBV12-4 with TRBJ2-3; the match to TRBD2 covers 9 bases. The CDR3 sequence is 16 residues long. Trimming took 7 bases from V and 0 from J; bases not matched to a gene: 8. CDR3 bases: TGTGCCAGCACCCACCCCAGCGGGAGGAGCACAGATACGCAGTATTTT. This encodes CASTHPSGRSTDTQYF.

This clonotype was found a few times. The chain is built from TRBV7-8 and TRBJ2-7, with D possibly being TRBD2 (5 bases). CDR1 is SGHVS, CDR2 FQNEAQ, per germline. The CDR3 spans 15 residues. V lost 1 base to trimming and J lost 7 bases, with 17 bases between them. The CDR3 protein is CASSLVISGIMEQYF. The CDR3 DNA reads TGTGCCAGCAGCTTAGTTATCTCGGGGATCATGGAGCAGTACTTC.

V and J are TRBV6-2 or TRBV6-3 and TRBJ2-5, with D uncertain. Germline CDR1 and CDR2: MNHEY and SVGEGT. CDR3 length equals 13 residues. V dropped 6 bases and J dropped 5 bases, with 13 bases sitting between them. CDR3 nucleotides: TGTGCCAGCAGCTCCCTCCGAGGCGAGACCCAGTACTTC. It specifies CASSSLRGETQYF.

This sequence joins TRBV15 and TRBJ2-7, with 7 nucleotides matching TRBD2. V lost 5 bases to trimming and J lost 2 bases; unmatched junction nucleotides: 9. The CDR3 runs to 15 residues. Looked up from germline, CDR1 is LNHNV and CDR2 is YYDKDF (reference sequence). Here the CDR3 reads CATSPRAGRAYEQYF. CDR3 DNA sequence: TGTGCCACCAGCCCCCGAGCGGGAAGAGCCTACGAGCAGTACTTC.

The V and J genes are TRBV4-1 and TRBJ2-7, with 9 bases matching TRBD2. The CDR3 runs 16 residues. Germline V gene data show CDR1 as MGHRA and CDR2 as YSYEKL. V lost 2 bases, J lost 10 bases, and 15 bases stayed unmatched. CDR3 protein: CASSQPLAGRGGKQYF. CDR3 DNA sequence: TGCGCCAGCAGCCAACCCCTAGCGGGGAGAGGGGGGAAACAGTACTTC.

This clonotype was seen ten or more times. The rearrangement links TRBV11-2 to TRBJ2-3, with 8 nucleotides matching TRBD1. This CDR3 is built from 15 residues. CDR1 and CDR2 (germline): SGHAT, FQNNGV. The V segment lost 2 bases and the J segment 4 bases; nucleotides outside the gene matches: 5. The CDR3: CASSLTQGGSDTQYF. The CDR3 bases are TGTGCCAGCAGCTTAACACAGGGGGGTTCAGATACGCAGTATTTT.

The chain uses TRBV5-1 and TRBJ2-7; TRBD1 is a possible D gene (5 bases). V was pared by 0 bases and J by 5 bases, with 12 bases between. Germline-derived CDR1 and CDR2 are SGHRS and YFSETQ. The CDR3 runs to 14 residues. The CDR3 nucleotides read TGCGCCAGCAGCTTGGAGGGGCTGGTGAACGAGCAGTACTTC. Protein: CASSLEGLVNEQYF.

This sequence joins TRBV4-2 and TRBJ2-3; D possibly matches TRBD1 or TRBD2 (5 bases each). This CDR3 has 14 residues. Trimming removed 1 base at V and 11 bases at J, with 16 bases between. Germline V CDR1 and CDR2: LGHNA, YNFKEQ. The CDR3, as DNA: TGTGCCAGCAGCCAAGGGGACGAGCGTCGACAGCAGTATTTT. This gives the protein CASSQGDERRQQYF.

In regard to this clonotype: A read error is possible here, since a much larger clone lies one base away. CDR3 sequence (DNA): TGTGCCAGCAGCTTCGGCAGGTCTGAAGCTTTCTTT. Residues: CASSFGRSEAFF. The chain has TRBV5-4 and TRBJ1-1; no definite D call. Germline V CDR1 and CDR2: SGHNT, YYREEE (reference sequence). The CDR3 length is 12 residues. Trimming removed 2 bases from V and 6 bases from J, with 8 bases in between.

This clonotype showed up just a few times. V usage is TRBV28 and J usage is TRBJ1-1; possibly TRBD1 for D (6 bases). Deletions cut 0 bases from V and 1 base from J, with 9 bases between. The CDR3 is 15 amino acids. Germline values: CDR1 MDHEN, CDR2 SYDVKM. The CDR3 loop is CASSLWDSQNTEAFF. The CDR3 DNA reads TGTGCCAGCAGTTTATGGGACAGTCAGAACACTGAAGCTTTCTTT.

This chain connects TRBV2 to TRBJ2-5; a weak D match, TRBD1 (5 bases). This CDR3 is built from 14 residues. Between the trimmed V and J ends, which lost 5 bases and 5 bases, there was a span of 15 bases. Germline assignment: CDR1 SNHLY and CDR2 FYNNEI. The CDR3 loop reads CASSFDRQWETQYF. The CDR3 nucleotides read TGTGCCAGCAGTTTCGACAGACAATGGGAGACCCAGTACTTC.

The chain uses TRBV5-1 and TRBJ1-4, with unresolved D. This CDR3 region has 14 residues. Per the germline V gene, CDR1 is SGHRS and CDR2 is YFSETQ. Trimming shortened V by 1 base and J by 4 bases, and 8 bases separated the two germline ends. CDR3 DNA sequence: TGCGCCAGCAGCTTGAGGGAGATTAATGAAAAACTGTTTTTT. It specifies CASSLREINEKLFF.

At least ten counts were recorded for this clonotype. The genes are TRBV5-1 and TRBJ2-7, with D perhaps TRBD2 (5 bases). Trimming left V 0 bases short and J 2 bases short, with 12 bases between. In germline, CDR1 is SGHRS, CDR2 YFSETQ. The CDR3 extends over 15 amino acids. The CDR3 nucleotides read TGCGCCAGCAGCTTGGCCCATCAGCGGACCTACGAGCAGTACTTC. Its translation: CASSLAHQRTYEQYF.

This clonotype appeared a few times. The J gene is TRBJ2-3, the V gene TRBV28; TRBD2 agrees at 7 bases. CDR1 and CDR2 (germline): MDHEN, SYDVKM. CDR3 length: 15 residues. V shed 5 bases, J shed 4 bases, and the junction held 9 bases outside the gene matches. As DNA, the CDR3 is TGTGCCAGCAGTCTCATAAGGGAGGGCGCAGATACGCAGTATTTT. Its protein is CASSLIREGADTQYF.

V usage is TRBV4-1 and J usage is TRBJ1-2; 8 nucleotides line up with TRBD1. V trimming: 4 bases; J trimming: 7 bases; junction bases outside the gene matches: 8. This CDR3 is 14 amino acids long. The germline CDR1 and CDR2 sequences are MGHRA and YSYEKL. The chain's CDR3 is CASSLRTGSFGYTF. The CDR3 coding sequence is TGCGCCAGCAGCCTAAGGACAGGGAGCTTTGGCTACACCTTC.

The chain couples TRBV5-1 to TRBJ1-1; D ambiguous. CDR3 length: 13 residues. The V gene's germline CDR1 is SGHRS and CDR2 YFSETQ. V gave up 0 bases and J gave up 4 bases, with 7 bases separating them. CDR3 residues: CASSLGASTEAFF. The DNA for the CDR3 is TGCGCCAGCAGCTTGGGGGCAAGCACTGAAGCTTTCTTT.

CDR3 DNA: TGTGCCAGCAGAAAACAGGGGGCTGGAGAGACCCAGTACTTC. Amino acid sequence: CASRKQGAGETQYF. This chain uses TRBV7-2 with TRBJ2-5, with 9 bases that match TRBD1. Germline trimming cut 6 bases from V and 4 bases from J; bases unmatched to any gene: 6. CDR3 length: 14 residues. Germline assignment: CDR1 SGHTA and CDR2 FQGNSA. Using reference TRBV7-2 and TRBJ2-5 for the parts outside the CDR3, the full variable domain is GAGVSQSPSNKVTEKGKDVELRCDPISGHTALYWYRQSLGQGLEFLIYFQGNSAPDKSGLPSDRFSAERTGGSVSTLTIQRTQQEDSAVYLCASRKQGAGETQYFGPGTRLLVL.

The chain joins TRBV20-1 to TRBJ2-7; a possible D gene is TRBD2 (5 bases). The CDR3 contains 14 residues. CDR1 is DFQATT, CDR2 SNEGSKA, per germline (reference sequence). The CDR3 reads CSPWVALMDREQYF. The CDR3 DNA reads TGCAGCCCCTGGGTAGCGCTAATGGATAGGGAGCAGTACTTC.

The chain links TRBV7-9 to TRBJ2-2, with TRBD2 matching over 8 bases. The CDR3 spans 13 residues. The germline V gene encodes CDR1 SEHNR and CDR2 FQNEAQ (reference sequence). The J segment lost 5 bases and the V segment lost 8 bases, leaving 4 bases of the junction unmatched. The CDR3 reads CASGLAPTGELFF. The CDR3 nucleotides are TGTGCCAGCGGACTAGCTCCGACCGGGGAGCTGTTTTTT.

The chain carries TRBV3-1 and TRBJ2-7; TRBD1 is a possible D gene (5 bases). The V gene's germline CDR1 is LGHDT and CDR2 YNNKEL (reference sequence). V was clipped by 0 bases and J by 2 bases, with 11 bases between them. CDR3 length: 15 amino acids. The CDR3 loop reads CASSQDRVGAYEQYF. The CDR3 nucleotides read TGTGCCAGCAGCCAAGATCGGGTAGGGGCCTACGAGCAGTACTTC.

The chain is built from TRBV7-6 and TRBJ2-1; no reliable D call. Germline CDR1 SGHVS, CDR2 FNYEAQ. The CDR3 extends over 15 amino acids. V was cut by 3 bases and J by 5 bases, with 14 bases left in between. CDR3 sequence reads: CASSFVLGRDNEQFF. In DNA, the CDR3 is TGTGCCAGCAGCTTCGTCCTCGGGCGAGACAATGAGCAGTTCTTC.

This chain connects TRBV5-1 to TRBJ1-2, with D possibly being TRBD1 (5 bases). V was shortened by 6 bases and J by 1 base, with 16 bases between the two germline ends. CDR1 is SGHRS, CDR2 YFSETQ, per germline. The CDR3 runs to 15 residues. The CDR3 sequence: CASNPRDGSNYGYTF. CDR3 nucleotide sequence: TGCGCCAGCAACCCCCGGGACGGCAGTAACTATGGCTACACCTTC.